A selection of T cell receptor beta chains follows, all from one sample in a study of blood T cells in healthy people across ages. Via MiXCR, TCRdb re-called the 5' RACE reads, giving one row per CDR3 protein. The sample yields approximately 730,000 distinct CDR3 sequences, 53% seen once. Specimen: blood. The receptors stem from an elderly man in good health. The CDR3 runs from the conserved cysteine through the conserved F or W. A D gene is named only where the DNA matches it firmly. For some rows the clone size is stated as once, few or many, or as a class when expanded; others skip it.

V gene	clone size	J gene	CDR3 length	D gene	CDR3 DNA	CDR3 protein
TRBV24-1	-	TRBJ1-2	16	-	TGTGCCACCAGTGACGGGACGGAAGGGCTTCGGTATGGCTACACCTTC	CATSDGTEGLRYGYTF
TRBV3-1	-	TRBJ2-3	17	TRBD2	TGTGCCAGCACCCCGTGGCCTAGCGGGAGAACCTCAGATACGCAGTATTTT	CASTPWPSGRTSDTQYF
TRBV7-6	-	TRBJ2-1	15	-	TGTGCCAGCAGCGTCGGTGGAGGCGGGTTGGATGAGCAGTTCTTC	CASSVGGGGLDEQFF
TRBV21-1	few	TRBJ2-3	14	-	TGTGCCAGCCCCAGGGCGAGGGACACAGATACGCAGTATTTT	CASPRARDTDTQYF
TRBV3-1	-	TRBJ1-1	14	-	TGTGCCAGCAGCCCCGGACTCAAGGACACTGAAGCTTTCTTT	CASSPGLKDTEAFF
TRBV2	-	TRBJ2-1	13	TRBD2	TGTGCCGGCCTAGCGGGAGCAGGAAATGAGCAGTTCTTC	CAGLAGAGNEQFF
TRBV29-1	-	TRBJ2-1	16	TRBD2	TGCAGCGTGCGGGCGGGGTCGGCGGGAGGGCCCGGTGAGCAGTTCTTC	CSVRAGSAGGPGEQFF
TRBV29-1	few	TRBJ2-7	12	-	TGCAGCGTTGAATTCAGTGCCCGGGAGCAGTACTTC	CSVEFSAREQYF
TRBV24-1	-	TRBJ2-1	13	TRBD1	TGTGCCACCAGTAAGGGACAGTACAATGAGCAGTTCTTC	CATSKGQYNEQFF
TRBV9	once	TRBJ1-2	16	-	TGTGCCAGCAGCGTAGCTACCGTGGAGCAGGGGTATGGCTACACCTTC	CASSVATVEQGYGYTF
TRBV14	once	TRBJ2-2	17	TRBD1	TGTGCCAGCAGCCGGGACAGGGGCTCGTGGCACACCGGGGAGCTGTTTTTT	CASSRDRGSWHTGELFF
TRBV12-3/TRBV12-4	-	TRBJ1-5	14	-	TGTGCCAGCAGTTTACGAGGGAGTCCCCGGCCCCAGCATTTT	CASSLRGSPRPQHF
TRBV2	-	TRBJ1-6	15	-	TGTGCCAGCAGAGGAGGGGACAACGATAATTCACCCCTCCACTTT	CASRGGDNDNSPLHF
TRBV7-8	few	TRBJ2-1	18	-	TGTGCCAGCAATGGGGGCCTGATTCCCAAGGGCTCCTACAATGAGCAGTTCTTC	CASNGGLIPKGSYNEQFF
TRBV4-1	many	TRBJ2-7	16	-	TGCGCCAGCAGCCAAGAATTGTCTAGCAGCACCTACGAGCAGTACTTC	CASSQELSSSTYEQYF
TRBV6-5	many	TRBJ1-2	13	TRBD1	TGTGCCAGCAACACCGCAGGGGGCAGTGGCTACACCTTC	CASNTAGGSGYTF
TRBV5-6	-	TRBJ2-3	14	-	TGTGCCAGCAGCTTCAGGCTAGGGGTCGATACGCAGTCTTTT	CASSFRLGVDTQSF
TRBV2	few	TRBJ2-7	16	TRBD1	TGTGCCAGCAGGGAGACAGGGGGCTACGGATCCTACGAGCAGTACTTC	CASRETGGYGSYEQYF
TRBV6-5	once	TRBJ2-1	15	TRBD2	TGTGCCAGCAGTTACTCCAGGCGGGAGAGAGGGGAGCAGTTCTTC	CASSYSRRERGEQFF
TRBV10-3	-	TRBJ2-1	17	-	TGTGCCATCAGTGTAATAGGGGGTGTGGGCTCCTACAATGAGCAGTTCTTC	CAISVIGGVGSYNEQFF
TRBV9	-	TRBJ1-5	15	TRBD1	TGTGCCAGCAGCCCCATGGACAGGGATGCCGAGCCCCAGCATTTT	CASSPMDRDAEPQHF
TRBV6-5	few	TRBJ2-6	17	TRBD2	TGTGCCAGTAGTTACCGCAGCGGGAGCCCTGGGGCCAACGTCCTGACTTTC	CASSYRSGSPGANVLTF
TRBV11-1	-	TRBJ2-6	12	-	TGTGTCAGCAGCCTCGGTCCCAGAGTCCTGACTTTC	CVSSLGPRVLTF
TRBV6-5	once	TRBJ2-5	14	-	TGTGCCAGCAGACAAACGACGGTAAAAGAGACCCAGTACTTC	CASRQTTVKETQYF
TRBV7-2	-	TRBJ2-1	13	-	TGTGCCAGCAGCGTAGAAGTGCCAATGGAGCAGTTCTTC	CASSVEVPMEQFF
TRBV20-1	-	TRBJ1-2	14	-	TGCAGTGCTAGAGATATGGGACGAGAGGATGGCTACACCTTC	CSARDMGREDGYTF
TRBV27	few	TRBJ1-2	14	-	TGTGCCAGCAGGTTTTGGGGGGCGGACTATGGCTACACCTTC	CASRFWGADYGYTF
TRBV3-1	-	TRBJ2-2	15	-	TGTGCCAGCAGCCAAGGCGGTATCGGTGCCGGGGAGCTGTTTTTT	CASSQGGIGAGELFF
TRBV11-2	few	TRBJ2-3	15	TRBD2	TGTGCCAGCAGCTTAGTTGGGGGAGGGCCCCGATACGCGTATTTT	CASSLVGGGPRYAYF
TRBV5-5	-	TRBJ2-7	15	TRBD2	TGTGCCAGCAGCCCGGGGACTAGCGCTTCCTACGAGCAGTACTTC	CASSPGTSASYEQYF
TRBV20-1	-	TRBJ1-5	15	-	TGCAGTGCTAACAGCAGGGTGGGGGGCAATCAGCCCCAGCATTTT	CSANSRVGGNQPQHF
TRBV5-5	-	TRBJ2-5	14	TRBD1	TGTGCCAGCAGCTCTGGGACAGGGAACTACGGGCAGTACTTC	CASSSGTGNYGQYF
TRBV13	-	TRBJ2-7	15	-	TGTGCCAGCAGCTTAGGAGGGGTTAGAGTCCGCGAGCAGTACTTC	CASSLGGVRVREQYF
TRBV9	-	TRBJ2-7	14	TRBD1	TGTGCCAGCAGCGTAGCCCAGGGGGCCCACGAGCAGTACTTC	CASSVAQGAHEQYF
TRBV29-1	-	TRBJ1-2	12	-	TGCAGCGTTGGCCCAGAATTCCGTGGCTACACCTTC	CSVGPEFRGYTF
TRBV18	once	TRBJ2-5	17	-	TGTGCCAGCTCACCACCGGGATTGCAGGGAGGAGGAGAGACCCAGTACTTC	CASSPPGLQGGGETQYF
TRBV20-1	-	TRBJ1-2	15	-	TGCAGTGCTAGAGAATCGACAGGACACTTCTATGGCTACACCTTC	CSARESTGHFYGYTF
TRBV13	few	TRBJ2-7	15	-	TGTGCCAGCAGTTTCTCCGGGACCGGGTCCGCCGAGCAGTACTTC	CASSFSGTGSAEQYF
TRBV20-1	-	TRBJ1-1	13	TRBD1	TGCAGTGCTAGTTGGACAGGGGGTCCTGAAGCTTTCTTT	CSASWTGGPEAFF
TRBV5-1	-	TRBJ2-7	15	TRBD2	TGCGCCAGCAGACCGGGACTAGCGGGAGTCTACGAGCAGTACTTC	CASRPGLAGVYEQYF
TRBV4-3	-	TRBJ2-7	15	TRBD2	TGCGCCAGCAGCCAAGCGACTAGCGGGAGATGGGAGCAGTACTTC	CASSQATSGRWEQYF
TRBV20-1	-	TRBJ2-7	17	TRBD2	TGCAGTGCTAGAGATTTCAAACCCTCAGCGGGGTCAGGCGAGCAGTACTTC	CSARDFKPSAGSGEQYF